Shown below are 4 T cell receptor beta chains from a single sample sequenced in a study of CD8 T cells in ankylosing spondylitis. Findings of the study overall: A TCR beta motif of 8 or 9 highly homologous variants appeared characteristic of ankylosing spondylitis blood.

From the 5' RACE reads, TCRdb called clonotypes with MiXCR, one entry per CDR3 protein. Among 200,000 to 250,000 distinct CDR3 sequences listed, roughly 6.6% were seen once. These receptors' antigens are unknown. Sequencing was carried out using blood, either unsorted or a sorted T cell fraction (not recorded which). These receptors all come from a male donor with ankylosing spondylitis.

This chain links TRBV27 with TRBJ1-1, with 8 positions matching TRBD1. The junction had 9 bases not matched to a gene; V was cut back by 5 bases and J by 4 bases. The CDR3 contains 15 residues. The germline V gene has CDR1 MNHEY and CDR2 SMNVEV (reference sequence). The DNA of the CDR3 is TGTGCCAGCAGTGGAGGGACAGGCTGGGGCACTGAAGCTTTCTTT. It is translated as CASSGGTGWGTEAFF.

The table lists this clonotype with a few counts. The V gene is TRBV6-5, the J gene TRBJ2-7; a weak D match, TRBD2 (6 bases). V lost 2 bases, J lost 0 bases, and 14 bases lay in between. Germline CDR1 MNHEY, CDR2 SVGAGI. The CDR3 totals 16 residues. CDR3 nucleotides: TGTGCCAGCAGTTACGGGGGGTACATCAGCTCCTACGAGCAGTACTTC. The encoded protein is CASSYGGYISSYEQYF.

This clonotype has just a few counts. This chain links TRBV20-1 with TRBJ1-1; possibly TRBD1 for D (5 bases). The germline V gene has CDR1 DFQATT and CDR2 SNEGSKA (reference sequence). With 0 bases removed from V and 5 bases from J, the gap between germline ends came to 10 bases. The CDR3 totals 13 residues. This CDR3 reads CSARDRGVTEAFF. The CDR3, as DNA: TGCAGTGCTAGAGATCGGGGGGTTACTGAAGCTTTCTTT.

This clonotype was detected ten times or more. J is TRBJ1-1 and V is TRBV20-1, with D maybe TRBD1 (6 bases). The CDR3 extends over 15 amino acids. Germline-derived CDR1 and CDR2 are DFQATT and SNEGSKA (reference sequence). V was shortened by 6 bases and J by 3 bases, with 20 bases between the two germline ends. CDR3 coding DNA: TGCAGTGCCAGGGACCTCCTGCCAGGGGACACTGAAGCTTTCTTT. It translates to CSARDLLPGDTEAFF.